The 10 T cell receptor beta chains presented below share a single source sample, sequenced in a study of control samples from healthy donors and cancer patients. Assay used: immunoSEQ multiplex PCR; TCRdb lists only in-frame clones, some missing. This table has approximately 180,000 clones, 75% to 95% appearing once. Sequenced sample: blood. These receptors all come from a woman in her forties in good health.

CDR3 region: CASRDRVSKLFF. The CDR3 DNA sequence: TGTGCCAGCAGGGACAGGGTGTCCAAACTGTTTTTT. The chain recombines TRBV2 with TRBJ1-4; 8 nucleotides agree with TRBD1. The V gene's germline CDR1 is SNHLY and CDR2 FYNNEI. V lost 6 bases to trimming and J lost 11 bases; unmatched junction nucleotides: 5. CDR3 length: 12 amino acids.

The rearrangement uses TRBV7-2 and TRBJ2-3; TRBD1 is a possible D gene (5 bases). The ends were cut back, 5 bases at V and 2 bases at J, with 14 bases in the middle. The CDR3 has 15 residues. The V gene's germline CDR1 is SGHTA and CDR2 FQGNSA. CDR3 protein: CASSVFPRDTDTQYF. The CDR3 region has the DNA TGTGCCAGCAGCGTCTTCCCCAGGGACACAGATACGCAGTATTTT.

DNA of the CDR3: TGTGCCAGCAGTTACTTGGCCCAGGGGACGGACGAGCAGTACTTC. Amino acid sequence: CASSYLAQGTDEQYF. The gene calls are TRBV6-5 and TRBJ2-7; a possible D gene is TRBD1 (6 bases). The germline V gene encodes CDR1 MNHEY and CDR2 SVGAGI. The CDR3 consists of 15 residues. The germline V and J ends were trimmed by 1 base and 5 bases, with 15 bases remaining between them.

This clone occurred once. The chain combines TRBV5-1 with TRBJ1-4, with a possible D match to TRBD1 (5 bases). Germline V CDR1 and CDR2: SGHRS, YFSETQ. V gave up 0 bases and J gave up 8 bases, with 20 bases separating them. CDR3 size: 17 residues. This chain's CDR3 is CASSLALGGRDIEKLFF. DNA for the CDR3: TGCGCCAGCAGCTTGGCCCTCGGCGGCAGGGATATAGAAAAACTGTTTTTT.

The V and J genes are TRBV3-1 (or the pseudogene TRBV3-2) and TRBJ2-7; TRBD1 matches 9 bases. The CDR3 is made up of 15 amino acids. Trimming took 0 bases from V and 11 from J; bases not matched to a gene: 11. CDR1 LGHDT and CDR2 YNNKEL come from the germline V gene (reference sequence). For the CDR3, the DNA is TGTGCCAGCAGCCAAGATTCCGGGACAGGGAAAAGAGAGTACTTC. Its protein product is CASSQDSGTGKREYF.

This clone was counted between two and nine times. The chain carries TRBV4-2 and TRBJ1-2; no clear D gene. Trimming cost V 0 bases and J 8 bases, with 10 bases left between them. The germline CDR1 and CDR2 sequences are LGHNA and YNFKEQ. This CDR3 contains 13 residues. The CDR3 loop reads CASSQDPGDGYTF. CDR3 coding DNA: TGTGCCAGCAGCCAAGATCCGGGAGACGGCTACACCTTC.

The chain combines TRBV10-3 with TRBJ2-7, with 11 bases that match TRBD1. The CDR3 spans 16 residues. Germline V gene lookup returns CDR1 ENHRY and CDR2 SYGVKD. V was clipped by 2 bases and J by 1 base; unmatched bases: 4. CDR3 nucleotide sequence: TGTGCCATCAGTGAGATCGGACAGGGGGCTTCCTACGAGCAGTACTTC. Residues: CAISEIGQGASYEQYF.

The CDR3 region is CASSFGPTNYGYTF. The DNA of the CDR3 is TGTGCCAGCAGTTTCGGACCGACTAACTATGGCTACACCTTC. The chain couples TRBV27 to TRBJ1-2; D remains unclear. Trimming took off 3 bases at V and 0 bases at J, with 8 bases between the two ends. There are 14 residues in the CDR3. Germline CDR1 MNHEY, CDR2 SMNVEV (reference sequence).

This sequence joins TRBV3-1 (or the pseudogene TRBV3-2) and TRBJ2-1; D may be TRBD1 or TRBD2 (5 bases each). The CDR3 covers 14 residues. Germline V CDR1 and CDR2: LGHDT, YNNKEL (reference sequence). Trimming shortened V by 4 bases and J by 3 bases, and 10 bases separated the two germline ends. The CDR3 DNA reads TGTGCCAGCAGCCCCGGGACCATCTACAATGAGCAGTTCTTC. Translation: CASSPGTIYNEQFF.

This sequence joins TRBV19 and TRBJ1-1; maybe TRBD1 (6 bases). The CDR3 contains 18 residues. Per germline, CDR1 LNHDA and CDR2 SQIVND (reference sequence). The V end lost 2 bases, the J end lost 1 base, and 20 bases lay between the germline ends. The CDR3 here is CASSIPSGWGASNTEAFF. CDR3 bases: TGTGCCAGTAGTATACCGTCTGGGTGGGGGGCCTCGAACACTGAAGCTTTCTTT.